This TCR beta chain originates from a study of blood T cells in healthy people across ages (dated by TCRdb to the mid-2010s). At the level of the whole study: In model experiments, template switching captured roughly one uniquely barcoded TCR beta cDNA molecule for every two T cells. The study measured age-related changes in TCR beta repertoire diversity using deep sequencing normalized with unique cDNA molecular identifiers. Donors were grouped into four age groups: young (average roughly 15 years), middle-aged (roughly 38), aged (roughly 67) and long-lived (just over 80). Donors of different ages were randomly distributed across sequencing lanes to avoid experimental bias. Using the same blood draw, the study looked at two additional independent replicas of 1 million unique cDNA reads for two donors, one aged 18 to 30 and the other aged 80 or older. Study-level results and caveats: Because the CMV infection status of the donors was unknown, age-related changes in expanded clonotypes may potentially have been confounded. Because profiling used bulk unsorted PBMCs, naive and antigen-experienced compartments could not be compared conclusively. Compared with the aged group, more naive CD4+ T cells, fewer expanded clones and increased TCR diversity were shown by the long-lived group, suggesting age selection. A strong correlation was found between observed TCR beta diversity and the percentage of naive T cells measured by flow cytometry. Observed TCR beta diversity per million T cells fell roughly linearly with age, and a significant reduction was already apparent by age around 36. Estimates of total diversity based on one million sequenced T cells were regarded as lower bounds and as underestimates.

Trimming takes 0 bases from V and 5 bases from J, and the germline ends sit 10 bases apart. The CDR3 runs 14 residues from the cysteine to the phenylalanine. Only the CDR3 DNA is retained, 42 bases long and in frame from the first base. CDR1 SEHNR and CDR2 FQNEAQ were looked up in the germline V gene (reference sequence). Libraries came from 5' RACE. Sequenced using an Illumina HiSeq 2500. A second about 7 to 11 cycle PCR used a sample-barcoded 5' primer and a J-beta primer mix. A template-switch 5' adaptor carrying 12 random nucleotides introduced a unique molecular identifier onto each TCR beta cDNA molecule. At least 2.5 million CDR3-containing paired-end reads were obtained from each sample. First-strand cDNA was synthesized from all RNA with the Mint cDNA synthesis kit, primed by a TRBC-specific oligonucleotide. All cDNA was treated with uracil-DNA glycosylase and then went through a first 18-cycle PCR with the universal primers M1SS and BC2_uni_R. In the source study's methods: Normalization of each sample was performed by random selection of 1 million high-quality reads, each carrying a distinct molecular identifier. Reads with shared molecular identifiers were discarded instead of being binned into consensus sequences. MiTCR, with a Q25 quality threshold and the strictest error-elimination algorithm, was used for CDR3 identification, clonotype clustering and error correction. A nonparametric unseen species model with Euler transformation was used to estimate lower-bound total TCR beta diversity. TCRdb trimmed the raw reads at Q25, called clones with MiXCR and kept productive beta chains. Under each unique CDR3 protein, matching rows form one entry showing the most common genes and DNA. The V and J calls reflect TCRdb's pipeline rather than the authors' work. The sample table lists under 1,000,000 distinct CDR3 sequences, around 45% of them with a count of one. Over 15% of the sample goes to the ten largest clones.

The 40 or so donors, aged roughly 6 to 90 years, were systemically healthy Caucasian individuals from Russia. Each donor gave about 10 milliliters of peripheral blood, drawn into EDTA-treated Vacutainer tubes. PBMCs were isolated by Ficoll-Paque density-gradient centrifugation, with at least 7 million obtained per sample. Total RNA was extracted from PBMCs with Trizol reagent, with at least 5 micrograms obtained per sample. Naive CD45RAhigh/CD27high T cell percentages were measured by flow cytometry on a PBMC aliquot from every donor. Concerning this clonotype itself: The target of this receptor is not known. Base qualities are missing; no much larger clone stands one base away.

Material: blood. This receptor was obtained from a man older than 75 in good health. The receptor chain draws on TRBV7-9 and TRBJ2-5; the D gene is possibly TRBD2, with 5 bases matching. The CDR3 has the sequence CASSLASTGETQYF. The DNA sequence is given as TGTGCCAGCAGCTTAGCGTCAACGGGGGAGACCCAGTACTTC.